Here is one TCR beta chain with its context. Trimming at V came to 0 bases and at J to 5 bases, leaving 9 bases not matched to a gene. The CDR3 runs to 18 residues. Germline V gene sequence: CDR1 LGHNA, CDR2 YNFKEQ. This sample was included in a study of CD8+ T cells in alopecia areata. Turning to the study itself: For the treated group, dosing was oral tofacitinib at 5 to 10 mg twice daily. Treated patients' severity was scored by percentage of affected scalp area.

Extraction of RNA preceded its reverse transcription into cDNA, which served as the sequencing template. TCRdb's copy holds only in-frame clones and misses some; the assay was immunoSEQ multiplex PCR. The repertoire consists of around 200,000 clones, with around 66% occurring once and the leading ten covering around 4.2%. Stated treatment: oral pan-JAK inhibitor, 5-10 mg twice daily. The clonotype comes from a human donor with alopecia areata. Sequencing used CD4+ T cells sorted from blood, obtained at week 4, from a patient treated with tofacitinib. The chain joins TRBV4-2 to TRBJ2-5; 13 positions match TRBD2. Written as DNA, the CDR3 is TGTGCCAGCAGCCAAGATTGGACTAGCGGGGGAAGGGGTGAGACCCAGTACTTC. Protein sequence: CASSQDWTSGGRGETQYF.